A selection of T cell receptor beta chains follows, all from one sample in a study of regulatory and conventional T cells in RAG deficiency. Libraries were prepared by immunoSEQ multiplex PCR; TCRdb keeps only in-frame clonotypes and omits some of them. The sample has 25,000 to 35,000 clones; about 95% are singletons. Separately, the same data were catalogued under a study of regulatory T cells.

Sequencing was performed on CD25- CD4+ T cells sorted from blood. The receptor set was obtained from a human donor in good health. The CDR3 runs from the conserved cysteine through the conserved F or W. The D gene is left open where the match is weak. Clone size is not always given. Where it is, it says once, few, many or a class for expanded clones.

>TRBD2|NA|TRBJ2-1|17|TRBV18
CASSPVMTSQSYNEQFF
TGTGCCAGCTCACCGGTAATGACTAGCCAGTCCTACAATGAGCAGTTCTTC
>NA|NA|TRBJ2-1|15|TRBV7-3
CASSWLGGPYNEQFF
TGTGCCAGCAGCTGGCTCGGGGGGCCCTACAATGAGCAGTTCTTC
>NA|NA|TRBJ2-2|15|TRBV4-2
CASSALAGVAGELFF
TGTGCCAGCAGCGCTCTCGCCGGGGTTGCCGGGGAGCTGTTTTTT
>NA|once|TRBJ1-2|17|TRBV19
CASSTRVDRLGRDGYTF
TGTGCCAGTAGTACCCGAGTCGACAGGCTCGGGAGGGATGGCTACACCTTC
>NA|once|TRBJ2-5|16|TRBV5-1
CASSHNFGENQETQYF
TGCGCCAGCAGCCATAATTTTGGGGAGAACCAAGAGACCCAGTACTTC
>NA|NA|TRBJ2-7|13|TRBV29-1
CSAFDRGSYEQYF
TGCAGCGCTTTCGACCGAGGCTCCTACGAGCAGTACTTC
>NA|NA|TRBJ2-5|15|TRBV18
CASSPRQRVEETQYF
TGTGCCAGCTCACCAAGACAGCGGGTCGAAGAGACCCAGTACTTC
>NA|NA|TRBJ1-5|18|TRBV21-1
CASSKAEFQTGGSQPQHF
TGTGCCAGCAGCAAAGCGGAATTCCAGACAGGGGGAAGTCAGCCCCAGCATTTT
>TRBD1|once|TRBJ2-2|14|TRBV5-1
CASSLGWTGGELFF
TGCGCCAGCAGCTTGGGGTGGACAGGCGGGGAGCTGTTTTTT
>NA|once|TRBJ2-7|13|TRBV5-1
CASSRCEADEQYF
TGCGCCAGCAGCAGGTGCGAGGCCGACGAGCAGTACTTC
>NA|NA|TRBJ1-2|15|TRBV19
CASSVIGTGTIGYTF
TGTGCCAGTAGTGTTATCGGCACAGGGACGATTGGCTACACCTTC
>TRBD1|NA|TRBJ1-6|14|TRBV5-1
CASSWGQGDSPLHF
TGCGCCAGCAGCTGGGGACAGGGAGATTCACCCCTCCACTTT
>NA|NA|TRBJ1-1|16|TRBV11-2
CASSSYTGGKNTEAFF
TGTGCCAGCAGCTCCTATACCGGGGGTAAGAACACTGAAGCTTTCTTT
>NA|NA|TRBJ2-2|15|TRBV5-1
CASSWGNRDTGELFF
TGCGCCAGCAGCTGGGGCAACCGGGACACCGGGGAGCTGTTTTTT
>NA|NA|TRBJ2-2|13|TRBV6-6
CASSWGVPGELFF
TGTGCCAGCAGTTGGGGGGTCCCCGGGGAGCTGTTTTTT
>NA|NA|TRBJ2-1|15|TRBV7-7
CASSSGQTPYNEQFF
TGTGCCAGCAGCTCAGGACAGACTCCCTACAATGAGCAGTTCTTC
>TRBD2|once|TRBJ2-5|15|TRBV13
CASSLGGLAGGTQYF
TGTGCCAGCAGCTTAGGAGGACTAGCGGGGGGGACCCAGTACTTC
>TRBD2|NA|TRBJ2-1|13|TRBV19
CASSPGLVNEQFF
TGTGCCAGTAGCCCGGGACTAGTAAATGAGCAGTTCTTC
>TRBD2|NA|TRBJ2-1|17|TRBV19
CASSITNSGGPLNEQFF
TGTGCCAGTAGTATAACCAATAGCGGGGGCCCCCTCAATGAGCAGTTCTTC
>NA|NA|TRBJ1-1|14|TRBV5-1
CASSSRGSNTEAFF
TGCGCCAGCAGCTCGCGAGGCTCTAACACTGAAGCTTTCTTT
>NA|NA|TRBJ2-2|16|TRBV2
CASSLARADLTGELFF
TGTGCCAGCAGCCTAGCTAGGGCAGACCTCACCGGGGAGCTGTTTTTT
>TRBD1|NA|TRBJ1-1|14|TRBV6-5
CASKSGTGVTEAFF
TGTGCCAGCAAATCCGGGACAGGGGTGACTGAAGCTTTCTTT
>TRBD2|NA|TRBJ2-1|15|TRBV5-4
CASSGAGTRTHEQFF
TGTGCCAGCAGTGGCGCCGGGACTAGAACGCATGAGCAGTTCTTC
>NA|NA|TRBJ2-3|15|TRBV7-9
CASSPNRGNADTQYF
TGTGCCAGCAGCCCGAACCGCGGAAATGCAGATACGCAGTATTTT
>TRBD1|NA|TRBJ1-2|16|TRBV28
CASRRPRQGKNYGYTF
TGTGCCAGCAGACGCCCCAGACAGGGGAAGAACTATGGCTACACCTTC
>NA|NA|TRBJ1-1|16|TRBV25-1
CASSDPGPSGDTEAFF
TGTGCCAGCAGTGACCCGGGTCCCTCGGGGGACACTGAAGCTTTCTTT
>TRBD1|NA|TRBJ1-1|13|TRBV7-3
CASSLDRGTEAFF
TGTGCCAGCAGCTTGGACAGGGGGACTGAAGCTTTCTTT
>NA|NA|TRBJ1-6|15|TRBV27
CASSLAGPQRSPLHF
TGTGCCAGCAGTTTAGCGGGACCTCAACGTTCACCCCTCCACTTT
>NA|once|TRBJ1-2|11|TRBV20-1
CSAIRRYGYTF
TGCAGTGCAATAAGGCGGTATGGCTACACCTTC
>TRBD1|NA|TRBJ1-2|14|TRBV7-3
CASSERDRGDGYTF
TGTGCCAGCAGCGAAAGGGACAGGGGGGACGGCTACACCTTC
>NA|NA|TRBJ2-2|16|TRBV2
CASSEFFIPNTGELFF
TGTGCCAGCAGTGAATTTTTTATCCCGAACACCGGGGAGCTGTTTTTT
>NA|NA|TRBJ1-6|14|TRBV6-5
CASSYKRYNSPLHF
TGTGCCAGCAGTTACAAGCGATATAATTCACCCCTCCACTTT
>NA|NA|TRBJ2-3|15|TRBV5-1
CASSPRVRSTDTQYF
TGCGCCAGCAGCCCCAGGGTTAGGTCCACAGATACGCAGTATTTT
>NA|NA|TRBJ2-7|14|TRBV15
CATSSGLTVYEQYF
TGTGCCACCAGCAGTGGACTAACCGTCTACGAGCAGTACTTC
>NA|NA|TRBJ1-2|14|TRBV25-1
CASSEYRSGDGYTF
TGTGCCAGCAGTGAATATCGGTCAGGGGATGGCTACACCTTC
>NA|NA|TRBJ1-2|16|TRBV4-1
CASSQAVVDYNYGYTF
TGCGCCAGCAGCCAGGCGGTTGTGGACTATAACTATGGCTACACCTTC
>TRBD1|NA|TRBJ1-3|15|TRBV18
CASSRTGGNGNTIYF
TGTGCCAGCTCACGGACAGGGGGCAATGGAAACACCATATATTTT
>TRBD2|NA|TRBJ2-7|16|TRBV5-6
CASNIRLAGGLSEQYF
TGTGCCAGCAACATAAGACTAGCGGGGGGGCTTAGTGAGCAGTACTTC
>NA|NA|TRBJ2-5|13|TRBV30
CAWSGSPRETQYF
TGTGCCTGGAGTGGGAGTCCGCGGGAGACCCAGTACTTC
>NA|once|TRBJ1-2|13|TRBV7-9
CASSAQENYGYTF
TGTGCCAGCAGCGCACAGGAGAACTATGGCTACACCTTC
>NA|few|TRBJ2-6|15|TRBV5-1
CASSQSGPGANVLTF
TGCGCCAGCAGCCAATCAGGGCCTGGGGCCAACGTCCTGACTTTC
>NA|NA|TRBJ2-6|14|TRBV30
CAWSVLRGANVLTF
TGTGCCTGGAGTGTACTGAGGGGGGCCAACGTCCTGACTTTC
>NA|NA|TRBJ1-2|12|TRBV6-1
CASSPRARGYTF
TGTGCCAGCAGTCCCAGGGCCCGTGGCTACACCTTC
>NA|NA|TRBJ2-2|14|TRBV5-1
CASSPRRGTGELFF
TGCGCCAGCAGCCCTCGGAGGGGTACCGGGGAGCTGTTTTTT
>TRBD2|NA|TRBJ2-3|15|TRBV4-1
CASSHLGLAPDTQYF
TGCGCCAGCAGCCACCTCGGACTAGCCCCAGATACGCAGTATTTT
>TRBD1|NA|TRBJ2-7|14|TRBV7-9
CASSSLGQTYEQYF
TGTGCCAGCAGCTCTCTGGGACAGACTTACGAGCAGTACTTC
>NA|NA|TRBJ2-7|10|TRBV2
CASSHYEQYF
TGTGCCAGCAGCCACTACGAGCAGTACTTC
>NA|NA|TRBJ2-2|17|TRBV9
CASSVGPGSWGTGELFF
TGTGCCAGCAGCGTAGGGCCAGGGTCATGGGGCACCGGGGAGCTGTTTTTT
>TRBD1|NA|TRBJ1-1|13|TRBV6-5
CASSYSTGGSAFF
TGTGCCAGCAGTTATTCAACAGGGGGCTCAGCTTTCTTT
>NA|NA|TRBJ1-2|14|TRBV5-4
CASSLRQGMKGYTF
TGTGCCAGCAGCTTGCGCCAGGGAATGAAGGGCTACACCTTC
>NA|NA|TRBJ1-5|14|TRBV5-1
CASSYGQPNQPQHF
TGCGCCAGCAGCTACGGACAGCCAAATCAGCCCCAGCATTTT
>NA|NA|TRBJ1-2|13|TRBV5-1
CASSLAQGYGYTF
TGCGCCAGCAGCTTGGCCCAGGGTTATGGCTACACCTTC
>NA|NA|TRBJ1-6|14|TRBV5-1
CASSPDRYNSPLHF
TGCGCCAGCAGCCCTGACAGGTATAATTCACCCCTCCACTTT
>NA|NA|TRBJ1-5|15|TRBV28
CASTQGGSRNQPQHF
TGTGCCAGCACACAGGGAGGGTCGCGCAATCAGCCCCAGCATTTT
>TRBD1|NA|TRBJ1-3|18|TRBV5-1
CASSLGPVDRASGNTIYF
TGCGCCAGCAGCTTGGGCCCCGTCGACAGGGCGTCCGGAAACACCATATATTTT
>NA|NA|TRBJ2-2|15|TRBV28
CASSFHPGNTGELFF
TGTGCCAGCAGTTTCCATCCAGGGAACACCGGGGAGCTGTTTTTT
>TRBD1|once|TRBJ1-2|17|TRBV13
CASSLVPGGTGDYGYTF
TGTGCCAGCAGCTTAGTCCCAGGGGGGACAGGGGACTATGGCTACACCTTC
>TRBD1|NA|TRBJ2-2|17|TRBV18
CASSPPTGRGRTGELFF
TGTGCCAGCTCACCACCGACAGGCAGGGGGCGTACCGGGGAGCTGTTTTTT